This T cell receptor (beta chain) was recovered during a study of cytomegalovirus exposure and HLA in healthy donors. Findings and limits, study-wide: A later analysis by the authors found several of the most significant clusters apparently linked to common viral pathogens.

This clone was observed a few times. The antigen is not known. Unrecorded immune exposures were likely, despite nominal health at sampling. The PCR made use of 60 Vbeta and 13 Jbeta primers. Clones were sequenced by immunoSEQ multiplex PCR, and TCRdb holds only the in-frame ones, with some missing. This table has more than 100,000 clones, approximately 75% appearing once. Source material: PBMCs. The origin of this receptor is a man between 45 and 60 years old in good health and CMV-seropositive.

In DNA form, the CDR3 reads TGTGCCAGCAGCCCGGGTCTGCACAACTATGGCTACACCTTC. Amino acid sequence: CASSPGLHNYGYTF. The chain recombines TRBV11-2 with TRBJ1-2; D ambiguous. Deletions cut 5 bases from V and 2 bases from J, with 12 bases between. Germline CDR1 is SGHAT and CDR2 is FQNNGV. This CDR3 is 14 amino acids long.